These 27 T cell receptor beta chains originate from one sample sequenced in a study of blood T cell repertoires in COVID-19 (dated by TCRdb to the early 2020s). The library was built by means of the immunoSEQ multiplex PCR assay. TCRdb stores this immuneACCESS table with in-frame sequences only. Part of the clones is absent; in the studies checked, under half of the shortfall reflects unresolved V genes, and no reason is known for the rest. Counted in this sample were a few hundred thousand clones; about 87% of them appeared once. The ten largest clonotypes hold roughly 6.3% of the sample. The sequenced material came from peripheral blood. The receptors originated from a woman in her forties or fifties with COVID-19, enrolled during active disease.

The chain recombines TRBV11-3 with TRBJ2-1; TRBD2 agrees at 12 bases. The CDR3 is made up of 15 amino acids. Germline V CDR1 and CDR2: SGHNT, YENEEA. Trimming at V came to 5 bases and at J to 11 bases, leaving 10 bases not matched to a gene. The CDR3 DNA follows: TGTGCCAGCAGCCCCCCTAGCGGGAGGGATTTCAAGCAGTTCTTC. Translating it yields CASSPPSGRDFKQFF.

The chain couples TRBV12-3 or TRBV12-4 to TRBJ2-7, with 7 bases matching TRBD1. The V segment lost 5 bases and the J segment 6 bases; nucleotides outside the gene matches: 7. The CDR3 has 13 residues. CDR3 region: CASSPTGTAEQYF. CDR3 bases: TGTGCCAGCAGTCCGACCGGGACAGCCGAGCAGTACTTC.

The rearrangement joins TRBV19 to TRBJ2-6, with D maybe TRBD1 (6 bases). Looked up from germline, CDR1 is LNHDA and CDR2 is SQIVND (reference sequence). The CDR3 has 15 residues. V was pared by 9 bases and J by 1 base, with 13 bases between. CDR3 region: CASRGTGSGANVLTF. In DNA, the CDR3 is TGTGCCAGCCGGGGTACAGGGTCTGGGGCCAACGTCCTGACTTTC.

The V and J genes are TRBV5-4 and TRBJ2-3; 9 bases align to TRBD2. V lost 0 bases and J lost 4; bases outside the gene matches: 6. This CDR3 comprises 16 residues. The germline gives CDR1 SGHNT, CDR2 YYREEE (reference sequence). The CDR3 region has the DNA TGTGCCAGCAGCTTGGGGCTAGCGGGACCCTCAGATACGCAGTATTTT. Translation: CASSLGLAGPSDTQYF. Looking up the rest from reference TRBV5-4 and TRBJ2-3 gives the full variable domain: ETGVTQSPTHLIKTRGQQVTLRCSSQSGHNTVSWYQQALGQGPQFIFQYYREEENGRGNFPPRFSGLQFPNYSSELNVNALELDDSALYLCASSLGLAGPSDTQYFGPGTRLTVL.

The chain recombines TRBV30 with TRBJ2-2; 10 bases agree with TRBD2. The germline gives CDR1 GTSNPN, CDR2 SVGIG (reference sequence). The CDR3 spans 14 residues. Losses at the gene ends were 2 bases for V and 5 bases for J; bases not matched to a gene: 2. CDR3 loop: CAWSIAGGTGELFF. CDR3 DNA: TGTGCCTGGAGTATAGCGGGAGGTACCGGGGAGCTGTTTTTT.

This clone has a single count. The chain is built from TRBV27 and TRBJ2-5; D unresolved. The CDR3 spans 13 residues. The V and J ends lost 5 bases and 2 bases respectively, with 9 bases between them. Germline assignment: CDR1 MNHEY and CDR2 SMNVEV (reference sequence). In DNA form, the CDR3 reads TGTGCCAGCAGTCCGCGAGTACAAGAGACCCAGTACTTC. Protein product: CASSPRVQETQYF.

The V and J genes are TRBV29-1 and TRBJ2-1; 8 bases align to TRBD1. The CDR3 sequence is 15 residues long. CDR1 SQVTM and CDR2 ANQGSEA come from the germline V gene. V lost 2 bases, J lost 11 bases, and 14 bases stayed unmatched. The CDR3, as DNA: TGCAGCGTTGAATATTTCCAGGGGGCCGCTTCGAAGCAGTTCTTC. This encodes CSVEYFQGAASKQFF.

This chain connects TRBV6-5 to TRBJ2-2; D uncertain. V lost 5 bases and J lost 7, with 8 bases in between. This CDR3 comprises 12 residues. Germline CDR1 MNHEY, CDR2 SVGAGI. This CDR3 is CASSLLIGELFF. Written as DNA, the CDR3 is TGTGCCAGCAGTCTACTAATCGGGGAGCTGTTTTTT.

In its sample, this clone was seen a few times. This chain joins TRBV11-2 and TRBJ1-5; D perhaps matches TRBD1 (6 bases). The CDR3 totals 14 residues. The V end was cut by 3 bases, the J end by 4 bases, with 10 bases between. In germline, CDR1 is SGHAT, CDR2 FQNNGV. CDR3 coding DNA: TGTGCCAGCAGCTTGACGGACAGAAATCAGCCCCAGCATTTT. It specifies CASSLTDRNQPQHF.

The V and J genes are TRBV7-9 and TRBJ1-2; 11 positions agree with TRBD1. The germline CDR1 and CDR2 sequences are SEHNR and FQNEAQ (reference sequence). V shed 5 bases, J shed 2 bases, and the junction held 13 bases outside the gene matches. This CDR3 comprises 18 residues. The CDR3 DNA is TGTGCCAGCAGCCCTACGTCCGGGACAGGGGGACAGAACTATGGCTACACCTTC. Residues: CASSPTSGTGGQNYGYTF.

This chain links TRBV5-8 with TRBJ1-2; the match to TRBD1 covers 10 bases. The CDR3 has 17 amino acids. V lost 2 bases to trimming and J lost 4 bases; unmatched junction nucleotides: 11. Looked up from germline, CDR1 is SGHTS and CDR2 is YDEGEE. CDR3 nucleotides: TGTGCCAGCAGCTTTTTCTTCGGGGACAGGGGAACCTATGGCTACACCTTC. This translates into CASSFFFGDRGTYGYTF.

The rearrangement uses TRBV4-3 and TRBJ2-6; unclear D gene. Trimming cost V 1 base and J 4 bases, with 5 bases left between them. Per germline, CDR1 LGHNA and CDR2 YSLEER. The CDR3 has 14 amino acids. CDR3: CASSQGRGANVLTF. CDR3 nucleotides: TGCGCCAGCAGCCAAGGCAGGGGGGCCAACGTCCTGACTTTC.

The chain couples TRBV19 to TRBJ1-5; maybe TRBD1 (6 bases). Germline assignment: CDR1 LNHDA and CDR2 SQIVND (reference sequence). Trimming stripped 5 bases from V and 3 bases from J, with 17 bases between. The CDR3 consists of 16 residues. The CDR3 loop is CASSSRTVGFNQPQHF. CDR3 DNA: TGTGCCAGTAGTTCGCGGACAGTCGGATTCAATCAGCCCCAGCATTTT. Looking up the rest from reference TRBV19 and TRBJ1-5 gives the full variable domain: DGGITQSPKYLFRKEGQNVTLSCEQNLNHDAMYWYRQDPGQGLRLIYYSQIVNDFQKGDIAEGYSVSREKKESFPLTVTSAQKNPTAFYLCASSSRTVGFNQPQHFGDGTRLSIL.

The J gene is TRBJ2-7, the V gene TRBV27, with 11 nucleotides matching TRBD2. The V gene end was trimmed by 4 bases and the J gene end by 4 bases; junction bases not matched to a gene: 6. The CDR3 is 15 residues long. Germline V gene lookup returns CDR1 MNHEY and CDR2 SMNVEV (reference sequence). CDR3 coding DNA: TGTGCCAGCAGTTCCCCCTCTAGCGGGAGGTACGAGCAGTACTTC. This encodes CASSSPSSGRYEQYF.

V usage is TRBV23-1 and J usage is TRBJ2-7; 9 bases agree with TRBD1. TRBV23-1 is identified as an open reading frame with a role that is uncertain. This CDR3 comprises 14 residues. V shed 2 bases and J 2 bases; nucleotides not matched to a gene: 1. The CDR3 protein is CASSQRQGAYEQYF. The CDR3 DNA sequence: TGCGCCAGCAGTCAAAGACAGGGGGCCTACGAGCAGTACTTC.

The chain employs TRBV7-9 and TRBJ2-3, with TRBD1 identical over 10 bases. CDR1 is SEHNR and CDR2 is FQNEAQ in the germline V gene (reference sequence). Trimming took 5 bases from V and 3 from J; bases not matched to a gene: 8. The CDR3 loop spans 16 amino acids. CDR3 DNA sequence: TGTGCCAGCAGCCCAACCGGGACAGGGGTTACAGATACGCAGTATTTT. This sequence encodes CASSPTGTGVTDTQYF.

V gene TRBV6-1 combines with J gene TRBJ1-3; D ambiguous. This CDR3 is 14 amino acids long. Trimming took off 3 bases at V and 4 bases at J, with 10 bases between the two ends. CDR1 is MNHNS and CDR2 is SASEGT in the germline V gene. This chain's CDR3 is CASSELIFGNTIYF. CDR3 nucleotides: TGTGCCAGCAGTGAGTTAATTTTCGGAAACACCATATATTTT.

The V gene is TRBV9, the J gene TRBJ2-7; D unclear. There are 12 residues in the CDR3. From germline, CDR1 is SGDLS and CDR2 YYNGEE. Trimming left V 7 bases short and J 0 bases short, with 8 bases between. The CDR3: CASGRSSYEQYF. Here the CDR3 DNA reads TGTGCCAGCGGTCGGAGCTCCTACGAGCAGTACTTC.

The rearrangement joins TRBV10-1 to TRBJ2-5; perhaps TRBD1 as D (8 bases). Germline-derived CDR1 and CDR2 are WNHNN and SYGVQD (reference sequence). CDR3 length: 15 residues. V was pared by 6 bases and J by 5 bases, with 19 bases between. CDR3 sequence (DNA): TGCGCCAGCAGCAAACTGACAGGGGAGGGCGAGACCCAGTACTTC. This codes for CASSKLTGEGETQYF.

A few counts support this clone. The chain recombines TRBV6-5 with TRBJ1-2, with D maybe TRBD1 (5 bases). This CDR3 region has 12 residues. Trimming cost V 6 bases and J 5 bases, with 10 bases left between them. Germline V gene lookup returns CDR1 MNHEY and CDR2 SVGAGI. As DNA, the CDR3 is TGTGCCAGCAGCTATGGGGGGTATGGCTACACCTTC. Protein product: CASSYGGYGYTF.

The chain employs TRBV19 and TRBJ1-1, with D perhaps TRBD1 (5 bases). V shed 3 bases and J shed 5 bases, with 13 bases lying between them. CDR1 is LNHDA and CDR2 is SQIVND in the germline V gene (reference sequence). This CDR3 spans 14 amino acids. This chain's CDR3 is CASSIEQEGTEAFF. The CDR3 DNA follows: TGTGCCAGTAGTATCGAACAGGAGGGAACTGAAGCTTTCTTT.

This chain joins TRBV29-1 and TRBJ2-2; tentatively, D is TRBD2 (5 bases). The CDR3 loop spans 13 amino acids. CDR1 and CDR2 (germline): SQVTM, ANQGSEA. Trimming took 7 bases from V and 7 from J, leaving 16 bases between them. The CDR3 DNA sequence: TGCAGCGGGGCTAGGTTAGGAGGCGGGGAGCTGTTTTTT. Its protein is CSGARLGGGELFF.

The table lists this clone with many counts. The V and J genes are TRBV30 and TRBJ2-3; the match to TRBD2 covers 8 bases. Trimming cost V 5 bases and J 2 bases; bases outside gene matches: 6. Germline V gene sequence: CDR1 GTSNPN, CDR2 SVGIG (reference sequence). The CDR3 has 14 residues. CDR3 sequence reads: CAWRKREPTDTQYF. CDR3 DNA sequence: TGTGCCTGGCGAAAGCGGGAGCCCACAGATACGCAGTATTTT.

The CDR3 nucleotides are TGTGCCAGTAGTAGACAGGGCTTACACAATGAGCAGTTCTTC. Amino acid sequence: CASSRQGLHNEQFF. The V gene is TRBV19, the J gene TRBJ2-1, with TRBD1 identical over 7 bases. CDR3 size: 14 residues. Per the germline V gene, CDR1 is LNHDA and CDR2 is SQIVND (reference sequence). V shed 4 bases, J shed 5 bases, and the junction held 5 bases outside the gene matches.

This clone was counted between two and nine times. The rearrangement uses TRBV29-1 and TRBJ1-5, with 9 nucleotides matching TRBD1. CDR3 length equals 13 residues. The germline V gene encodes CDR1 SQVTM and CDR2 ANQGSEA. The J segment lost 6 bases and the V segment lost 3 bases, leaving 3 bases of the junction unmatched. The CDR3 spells CSVDTGGGQPQHF. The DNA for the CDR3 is TGCAGCGTTGATACAGGGGGCGGTCAGCCCCAGCATTTT.

The CDR3 DNA reads TGTGCCTGGAGTCACCATGGGGGGACAGGGACCTACGAGCAGTACTTC. This encodes CAWSHHGGTGTYEQYF. V gene TRBV30 combines with J gene TRBJ2-7; TRBD1 aligns across 9 bases. From germline, CDR1 is GTSNPN and CDR2 SVGIG (reference sequence). Trimming cost V 2 bases and J 2 bases; bases outside gene matches: 10. This CDR3 is built from 16 residues. The full variable domain, its missing parts supplied by reference TRBV30 and TRBJ2-7, is SQTIHQWPATLVQPVGSPLSLECTVEGTSNPNLYWYRQAAGRGLQLLFYSVGIGQISSEVPQNLSASRPQDRQFILSSKKLLLSDSGFYLCAWSHHGGTGTYEQYFGPGTRLTVT.

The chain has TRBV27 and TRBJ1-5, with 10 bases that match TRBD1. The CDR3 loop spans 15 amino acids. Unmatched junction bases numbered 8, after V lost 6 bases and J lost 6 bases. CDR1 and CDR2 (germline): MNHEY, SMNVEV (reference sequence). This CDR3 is CASRAGTGVGQPQHF. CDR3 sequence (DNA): TGTGCCAGCAGGGCCGGGACAGGGGTGGGTCAGCCCCAGCATTTT.